These 19 T cell receptor beta chains were sequenced from one sample in a study of blood T cell repertoires in COVID-19 (TCRdb year 2020). The library was prepared using the immunoSEQ multiplex PCR assay. The immuneACCESS repertoire file appears here via TCRdb, limited to in-frame rearrangements. These files lack a portion of the clones; in checked studies, under half of the deficit traces to unresolved V genes, and the cause of the others is not known. Within this sample are about 250,000 clones, with around 87% of them counted one time only. The top ten hold 2.1% of the sample. The sequenced sample consisted of peripheral blood. The receptors come from a woman in her fifties or sixties with COVID-19, enrolled during active disease.

The CDR3 sequence is CAWTCRSKGVLFF. CDR3 nucleotides: TGTGCCTGGACTTGTAGGTCTAAGGGGGTACTGTTTTTT. V and J are TRBV30 and TRBJ1-4, with a tentative D call TRBD1 (6 bases). CDR3 length: 13 residues. Trimming pared 4 bases from V and 13 bases from J, leaving 19 bases between. Germline values: CDR1 GTSNPN, CDR2 SVGIG (reference sequence).

The gene calls are TRBV5-4 and TRBJ2-3; unclear D gene. V was clipped by 10 bases and J by 0 bases, with 12 bases between them. Germline V gene sequence: CDR1 SGHNT, CDR2 YYREEE (reference sequence). This CDR3 has 13 residues. The DNA of the CDR3 is TGTGCCGGCGGTAGACCTAGCACAGATACGCAGTATTTT. Amino acids: CAGGRPSTDTQYF.

The CDR3 sequence: CASSQMLGQGVNEQFF. CDR3 bases: TGCGCCAGCAGCCAAATGCTAGGGCAGGGGGTCAATGAGCAGTTCTTC. V usage is TRBV4-3 and J usage is TRBJ2-1, with 7 bases aligning to TRBD1. The CDR3 consists of 16 residues. The germline CDR1 and CDR2 sequences are LGHNA and YSLEER. J lost 6 bases, V lost 2 bases, and 10 bases had no gene match.

The J gene is TRBJ2-1, the V gene TRBV5-1; 13 bases fit TRBD2. Germline trimming cut 5 bases from V and 6 bases from J; bases unmatched to any gene: 8. Germline V lookup: CDR1 SGHRS, CDR2 YFSETQ. This CDR3 has 16 residues. This chain's CDR3 is CASSSRLAGGLNEQFF. CDR3 nucleotide sequence: TGCGCCAGCAGTTCCAGACTAGCGGGGGGCCTCAATGAGCAGTTCTTC.

This chain joins TRBV10-2 and TRBJ2-3; 9 nucleotides agree with TRBD1. The CDR3 sequence is 18 residues long. With V trimmed by 3 bases and J by 0 bases, 10 bases remained unmatched. Germline CDR1 WSHSY, CDR2 SAAADI. The chain's CDR3 is CASSDGLPGTGSTDTQYF. CDR3 DNA sequence: TGCGCCAGCAGTGACGGTTTACCTGGGACAGGGAGCACAGATACGCAGTATTTT.

V gene TRBV7-9 combines with J gene TRBJ1-1, with no clear D. Germline V gene sequence: CDR1 SEHNR, CDR2 FQNEAQ (reference sequence). V lost 1 base and J 7 bases, leaving 7 bases between the germline ends. The CDR3 is 12 amino acids. The CDR3: CASSLVRREAFF. CDR3 in DNA: TGTGCCAGCAGCTTAGTCAGGCGTGAAGCTTTCTTT.

The chain couples TRBV7-3 to TRBJ1-2, with 11 bases matching TRBD1. Unmatched junction bases numbered 6, after V lost 4 bases and J lost 5 bases. The CDR3 totals 15 residues. CDR1 and CDR2 from the germline V gene are SGHTA and FQGTGA. The CDR3 sequence is CASSSRTGGGYGYTF. Here the CDR3 DNA reads TGTGCCAGCAGCTCAAGGACAGGGGGCGGGTATGGCTACACCTTC.

V and J are TRBV6-2 or TRBV6-3 and TRBJ1-1, with 9 nucleotides matching TRBD1. Germline V gene sequence: CDR1 MNHEY, CDR2 SVGEGT. V lost 6 bases, J lost 4 bases, and 6 bases stayed unmatched. CDR3 length: 14 residues. CDR3 region: CASSLGQGFTEAFF. As DNA, the CDR3 is TGTGCCAGCAGCCTGGGACAGGGTTTCACTGAAGCTTTCTTT.

The chain combines TRBV15 with TRBJ1-2; TRBD1 might be the D (5 bases). V was cut by 1 base and J by 6 bases, with 21 bases left in between. The germline V gene encodes CDR1 LNHNV and CDR2 YYDKDF (reference sequence). The CDR3 covers 17 residues. CDR3 bases: TGTGCCACCAGCAGAGGATCACGGACGACATTAGGGGATGGCTACACCTTC. Its translation: CATSRGSRTTLGDGYTF.

V is TRBV6-6 and J is TRBJ1-3; 10 positions agree with TRBD1. The CDR3 is made up of 18 amino acids. In germline, CDR1 is MNHNY, CDR2 SVGAGI (reference sequence). J gave up 4 bases and V 5 bases, and 14 bases lay outside the gene matches. The CDR3 DNA sequence: TGTGCCAGCAGTCGATACGGAAGACAGGGGGCGCGGGGAAACACCATATATTTT. This encodes CASSRYGRQGARGNTIYF.

The chain combines TRBV5-1 with TRBJ1-6; D may be TRBD1 (6 bases). Per the germline V gene, CDR1 is SGHRS and CDR2 is YFSETQ. Trimming cost V 0 bases and J 6 bases, with 13 bases left between them. The CDR3 consists of 16 residues. CDR3 DNA: TGCGCCAGCAGCTTGGGGCAGGGGCTTGGTAATTCACCCCTCCACTTT. Translated: CASSLGQGLGNSPLHF. Filled out from reference TRBV5-1 and TRBJ1-6, the complete variable domain reads KAGVTQTPRYLIKTRGQQVTLSCSPISGHRSVSWYQQTPGQGLQFLFEYFSETQRNKGNFPGRFSGRQFSNSRSEMNVSTLELGDSALYLCASSLGQGLGNSPLHFGNGTRLTVT.

The genes are TRBV3-1 (or the pseudogene TRBV3-2) and TRBJ2-3, with 13 bases identical to TRBD2. Germline CDR1 is LGHDT and CDR2 is YNNKEL (reference sequence). With 1 base clipped from V and 9 bases from J, the junction kept 7 bases outside the gene matches. The CDR3 has 16 amino acids. The CDR3 is CASSQVGTSGVGTQYF. The CDR3 DNA sequence: TGTGCCAGCAGCCAAGTCGGGACTAGCGGGGTCGGCACGCAGTATTTT.

Only a few counts were recorded for this clone. V gene TRBV10-2 combines with J gene TRBJ2-2, with D possibly being TRBD2 (5 bases). The germline CDR1 and CDR2 sequences are WSHSY and SAAADI. The CDR3 totals 14 residues. Trimming took 8 bases from V and 6 from J, leaving 16 bases between them. CDR3 bases: TGCGCCAGCTCGGAAGGACTCACCTCCGGGGAGCTGTTTTTT. It specifies CASSEGLTSGELFF.

The rearrangement links TRBV6-2 or TRBV6-3 to TRBJ2-5, with 10 bases lining up with TRBD1. Per germline, CDR1 MNHEY and CDR2 SVGEGT. V lost 5 bases to trimming and J lost 1 base; unmatched junction nucleotides: 13. There are 18 residues in the CDR3. The CDR3 DNA is TGTGCCAGCAGTCGGAGAGGGACAGGGGAGTGGAGCCAAGAGACCCAGTACTTC. Encoded protein: CASSRRGTGEWSQETQYF.

The V gene is TRBV2, the J gene TRBJ2-1; 14 nucleotides line up with TRBD2. V shed 10 bases, J shed 5 bases, and the junction held 4 bases outside the gene matches. This CDR3 comprises 14 residues. Germline CDR1 SNHLY, CDR2 FYNNEI. The CDR3 DNA reads TGTGCCACCCGACTAGCGGGGGGGAACAATGAGCAGTTCTTC. This gives the protein CATRLAGGNNEQFF. The full variable domain, rest sourced from reference TRBV2 and TRBJ2-1, is EPEVTQTPSHQVTQMGQEVILRCVPISNHLYFYWYRQILGQKVEFLVSFYNNEISEKSEIFDDQFSVERPDGSNFTLKIRSTKLEDSAMYFCATRLAGGNNEQFFGPGTRLTVL.

The rearrangement links TRBV9 to TRBJ1-1; D may be TRBD1 (6 bases). V was shortened by 0 bases and J by 2 bases, with 11 bases between the two germline ends. The CDR3 has 15 amino acids. Germline V gene data show CDR1 as SGDLS and CDR2 as YYNGEE. This chain's CDR3 is CASSVGGRGNTEAFF. The CDR3 bases are TGTGCCAGCAGCGTAGGAGGCAGGGGAAACACTGAAGCTTTCTTT.

The chain employs TRBV5-8 and TRBJ1-2, with 7 bases that match TRBD1. The length of the CDR3 is 14 residues. The germline CDR1 and CDR2 sequences are SGHTS and YDEGEE. The J segment lost 4 bases and the V segment lost 5 bases, leaving 8 bases of the junction unmatched. CDR3 sequence (DNA): TGTGCCAGCAGTCCAACGGGACAGCTCTATGGCTACACCTTC. This translates into CASSPTGQLYGYTF.

The chain couples TRBV28 to TRBJ2-2; D is unresolved. Germline values: CDR1 MDHEN, CDR2 SYDVKM. This CDR3 has 12 amino acids. Between the trimmed V and J ends, which lost 5 bases and 4 bases, there was a span of 5 bases. The DNA for the CDR3 is TGTGCCAGCAGTCCTTCCACCGGGGAGCTGTTTTTT. Its translation is CASSPSTGELFF.

The chain is built from TRBV7-2 and TRBJ1-2; possible D gene TRBD1, 6 bases. The CDR3 totals 14 residues. Germline lookup yields CDR1 SGHTA and CDR2 FQGNSA. The ends were cut back, 1 base at V and 4 bases at J, with 10 bases in the middle. The DNA for the CDR3 is TGTGCCAGCAGCTTAGAGGCCAGGGGCTATGGCTACACCTTC. Amino acids: CASSLEARGYGYTF.